In its sample, the clone carrying this T cell receptor beta chain was seen once. The antigen is not known. Pools of viral peptides were used by the ViraFEST assay to expand antigen-specific CD4+ T cells ahead of sequencing. Isolating CD4+ T cells followed more than 9 days of culture. Participants were given two doses of BNT162b2 or mRNA-1273 vaccine. Vaccinated recipients, who were negative for nucleocapsid antibodies, had no history of SARS-CoV-2 infection. Half-medium exchanges with IL-2 medium took place on days 3 and 7. This entry belongs to a study of vaccination effects on CD4 cells after COVID-19. Study at large: Samples gathered post-vaccine arrived a median of 72 days past the second dose.

Sequencing used immunoSEQ multiplex PCR; TCRdb keeps in-frame clones, though not all of them. The sample lists fewer than 35,000 clones; roughly 80% were seen once. The sample here was CD4+ T cells from PBMCs cultured with HCoV-229E spike peptides, taken after COVID-19 vaccination. The TCR comes from a human donor who received a COVID-19 vaccine.

In DNA form, the CDR3 reads TGCGCCAGCAGCTTGGTGACAGGCAGAATGAACACTGAAGCTTTCTTT. This codes for CASSLVTGRMNTEAFF. The chain combines TRBV5-1 with TRBJ1-1, with D possibly matching TRBD1 (6 bases). Looked up from germline, CDR1 is SGHRS and CDR2 is YFSETQ. The V and J ends lost 0 bases and 0 bases respectively, with 12 bases between them. The CDR3 spans 16 residues.